This TCR beta chain was sequenced in a study of blood T cells in healthy people across ages. Findings and limits, study-wide: Lack of knowledge of donor CMV status possibly confounded expanded clonotype changes. Diversity figures based on one million T cells were deemed too low.

To note about this clonotype: Its matching antigen is unknown.

This CDR3 is built from 15 residues. Germline assignment: CDR1 LNHNV and CDR2 YYDKDF (reference sequence). With a J-beta primer mix and a sample-barcoded 5' primer, a second PCR ran about 6 to 11 cycles. TCRdb re-called the 5' RACE reads through MiXCR, storing one row per CDR3 protein. The table records some 1,500,000 distinct CDR3 sequences, approximately 43% of them present only once. The genes are TRBV15 and TRBJ2-5, with D possibly TRBD2 on 5 matching bases. The assigned J gene may be wrong: the sequence end matches TRBJ2-7 better. The material sequenced was blood. The sequence was obtained from a woman aged 18-29 years in good health. CDR3 nucleotide sequence: TGTGCCACCAGCAGAGATGTAGGGTTGGGAGACGAGCAGTACTTC. This encodes CATSRDVGLGDEQYF.